This T cell receptor (beta chain) was documented in a study of shared clonotypes between healthy human individuals (dated by TCRdb to about 2020). For context, the study as a whole: Three men and two women, aged 18 to 49 years, made up the cohort. For each donor, three plates each were used for CD4 naive and CD4 memory, two plates were used for CD8 naive, and one plate was used for CD8 memory. Leukapheresis yielded between about 0.9 and 8.9 billion PBMCs per donor. The study deeply sequenced blood TCR repertoires of about 5 healthy adults to estimate repertoire size and the extent of clonotype sharing between individuals. To increase sequencing depth and limit assay-specific biases, different laboratories used diverse techniques to prepare libraries and sequence TCR repertoires.

For the CD8 naive samples, CD45RO-negative cells were positively selected for CCR7, yielding a CD45RA+CCR7+ population from which TemRA cells were excluded. The donors were healthy, HIV-negative adults with no recently reported acute infections or vaccinations. Every donor was a Caucasian adult residing in Nashville, Tennessee, USA. After blood collection by leukapheresis, PBMCs were isolated using Ficoll-Histopaque density gradient centrifugation and then cryopreserved in the vapor phase of liquid nitrogen. Analytical flow cytometry was used to check the purity and quantity of each magnetically sorted T cell population. Each sorted fraction had its genomic DNA isolated and then quantified by UV absorbance on a Nanodrop 2000c. Results and caveats for the whole study, not just this receptor: Compared with non-shared clonotypes, clonotypes shared by all four sorted-subset donors had higher generation probabilities. Across four donors, about 4.5% of naive CD4, around 3.5% of naive CD8, 2.3% of memory CD4, and around 0.4% of memory CD8 clonotypes were shared. Based on pairwise subsampling, the degree of clonotype sharing among donors was expected to be affected by sequencing depth. Sampling was restricted to blood, and TCR repertoires in tissue are likely to differ from TCR repertoires in blood. Because the study included only a small number of donors, the genetic and exposure-history diversity represented was limited. Estimated clonotype richness was generally larger for naive than for memory subsets. Rarefaction of sorted-subset datasets indicated incomplete sequencing despite the large sequencing depth.

In regard to this clone: This receptor's antigen is unknown. Base-call qualities are not available, and no considerably larger clone is one nucleotide away. Other DNA variants within this sample encode the same CDR3.

For this chain, trimming is 0 bases at the V end and 6 bases at the J end, and the number of junction bases without a gene match is 7. The CDR3 contains 16 residues, cysteine and phenylalanine counted. Left in the record is the CDR3 DNA by itself, 48 bases read in frame from the first base. CDR1 is given as SGHDN and CDR2 as FVKESK, both from the germline V gene. Using the deep immunoSEQ assay, TCR CDR3 regions were amplified from genomic DNA by multiplex PCR. Genomic DNA extracted from each cell subset was distributed evenly over all wells of several immunoSEQ 96-well plates, and each plate served as one replicate. For sorted subsets, each replicate PCR was loaded with roughly 190 ng genomic DNA, equivalent to approximately 27,000 T cell genomes. The purified libraries were quantified using a Qubit 3.0 fluorometer, sized with a Bioanalyzer 2100, and then quantified again using the KAPA Library Quantification kit. A separate single-read 150-cycle Illumina NextSeq 550 flow cell was used to sequence each immunoSEQ 96-well plate. The original methods were these. Because only junctional sequences without quality scores were contained in the immunoSEQ output, filtering matching that applied to full-length reads could not be performed. Sequences were annotated with PyIR, a Python wrapper for IgBLAST v1.9, using IMGT germline references to assign V/J genes and CDR3. Reads were removed for weak V/J assignments (E-value above 1e-6), missing CDR3, stop codons, out-of-frame junctions, or ambiguous translated residues. V3J clonotypes were defined by identical inferred V gene, J gene, and CDR3 amino acid sequence. Percentage overlap between repertoires was computed as shared unique clonotypes divided by the size of the smaller repertoire. RTK rarefaction, the Chao1 estimator, and Recon v2.1 estimates of unobserved clonotypes were used to assess repertoire richness. Generation probabilities for all TCRbeta clonotypes obtained by the gDNA method from a handful of donors were computed using OLGA. In its TCRdb copy, this immuneACCESS table keeps in-frame sequences only and misses some clones. Where compared with another copy, unresolved V genes explain less than half of these, and the others have no known cause. V and J calls and clone size come straight from that table; D and trimming were deduced from the DNA. This sample has 800,000 or so clones in its table, and 96% of those were observed once. The leading ten clones occupy around 0.25% of the sample.

Sample: naive CD8+ T cells sorted from blood. In light of the paper, this sample's cell subset or site label describes: CD45RA+CCR7+. This TCR derives from a man aged 30 to 45 in good health. The chain was built from TRBV14 and TRBJ2-1; 8 middle bases align to TRBD2. The CDR3 is CASSQESGRIGNEQFF. Here is the DNA: TGTGCCAGCAGCCAAGAAAGCGGGAGAATCGGCAATGAGCAGTTCTTC.